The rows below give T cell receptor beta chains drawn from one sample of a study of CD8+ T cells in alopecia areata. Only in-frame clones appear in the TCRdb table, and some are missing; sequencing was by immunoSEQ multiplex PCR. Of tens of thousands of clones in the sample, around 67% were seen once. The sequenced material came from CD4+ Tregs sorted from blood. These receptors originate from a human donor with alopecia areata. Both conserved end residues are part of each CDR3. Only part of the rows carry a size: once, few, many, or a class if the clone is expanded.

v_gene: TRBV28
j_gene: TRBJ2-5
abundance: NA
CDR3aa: CASKPGLAGGFETQYF

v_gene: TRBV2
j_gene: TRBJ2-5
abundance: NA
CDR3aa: CASSGGETQYF

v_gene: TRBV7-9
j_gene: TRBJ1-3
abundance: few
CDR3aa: CASSRGVTIYF

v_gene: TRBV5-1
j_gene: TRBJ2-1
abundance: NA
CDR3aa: CASSPVGQGAGNEQFF

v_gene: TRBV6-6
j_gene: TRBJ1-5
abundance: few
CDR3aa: CASSPGTGDQPQHF

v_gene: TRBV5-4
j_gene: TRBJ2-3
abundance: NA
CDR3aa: CASSLKTGSDTQYF

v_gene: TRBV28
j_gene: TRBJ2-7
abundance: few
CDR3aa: CASSFMTFSGGRYYYEQYF

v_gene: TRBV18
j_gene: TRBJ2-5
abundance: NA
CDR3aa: CASSPGDQETQYF

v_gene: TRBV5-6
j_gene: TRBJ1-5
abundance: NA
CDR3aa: CASSLGPNQPQHF

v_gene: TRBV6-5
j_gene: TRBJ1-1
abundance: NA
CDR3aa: CASSSRTGVNTEAFF

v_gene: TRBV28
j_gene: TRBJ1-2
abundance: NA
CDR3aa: CASSSVLGVYGYTF

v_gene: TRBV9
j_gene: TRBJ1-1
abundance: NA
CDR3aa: CASRAGENTEAFF

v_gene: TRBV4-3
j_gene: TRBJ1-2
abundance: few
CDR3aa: CASSQAPPGQGVHYGYTF

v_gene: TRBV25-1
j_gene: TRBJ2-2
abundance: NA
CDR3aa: CASSGGVDTGELFF

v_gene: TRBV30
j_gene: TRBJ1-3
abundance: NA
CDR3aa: CAWRSGTIGNTIYF

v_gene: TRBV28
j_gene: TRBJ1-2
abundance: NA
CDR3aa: CASSAQGRDYGYTF

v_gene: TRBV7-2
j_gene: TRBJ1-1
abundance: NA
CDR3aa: CASSLGSMNTEAFF

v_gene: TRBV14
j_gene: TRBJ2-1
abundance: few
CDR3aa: CASSRAPISGGSYNEQFF

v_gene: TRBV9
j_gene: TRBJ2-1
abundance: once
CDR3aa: CASSVDLAGGLGQFF

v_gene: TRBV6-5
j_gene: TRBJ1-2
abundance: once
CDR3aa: CASSKVRANYGYTF

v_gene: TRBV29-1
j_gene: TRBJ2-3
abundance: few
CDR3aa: CSVGRTASSPDTQYF

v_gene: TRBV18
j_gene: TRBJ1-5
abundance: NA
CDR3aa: CASSRSGTQPQHF

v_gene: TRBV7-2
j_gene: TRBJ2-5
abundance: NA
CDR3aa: CASSFRGWRERQTQYF

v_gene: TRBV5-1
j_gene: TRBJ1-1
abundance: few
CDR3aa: CASSLGQMNTEAFF

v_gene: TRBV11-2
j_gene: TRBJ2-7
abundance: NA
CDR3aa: CASSLASAYEQYF

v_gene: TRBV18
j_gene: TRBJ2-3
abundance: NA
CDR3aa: CASSHLASNEADTQYF

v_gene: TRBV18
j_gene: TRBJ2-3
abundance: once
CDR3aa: CASSPSSTNGQYF

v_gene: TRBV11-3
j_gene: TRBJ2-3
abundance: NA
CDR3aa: CASSGWSLKTSDTQYF

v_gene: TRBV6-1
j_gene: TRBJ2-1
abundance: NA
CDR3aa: CASSLQDRRSEQFF

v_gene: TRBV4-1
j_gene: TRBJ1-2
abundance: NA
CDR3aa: CASTSFEGSGYTF

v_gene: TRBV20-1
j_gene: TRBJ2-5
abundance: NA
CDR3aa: CSAVVETQYF

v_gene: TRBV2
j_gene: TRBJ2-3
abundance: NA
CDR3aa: CASSDIQGADTQYF

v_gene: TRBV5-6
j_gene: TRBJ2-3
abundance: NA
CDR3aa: CASSFGDTDTQYF

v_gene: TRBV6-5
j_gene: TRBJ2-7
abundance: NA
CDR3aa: CASGHGEQYF

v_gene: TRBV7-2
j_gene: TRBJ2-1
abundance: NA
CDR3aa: CASSDPELVASGRAELFF

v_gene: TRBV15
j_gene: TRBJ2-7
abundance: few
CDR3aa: CATSREGDSLNVQYF

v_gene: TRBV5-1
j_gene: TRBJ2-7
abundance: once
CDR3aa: CASSRATGREQYF

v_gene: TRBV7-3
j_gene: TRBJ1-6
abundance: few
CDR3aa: CASSLSSRAPLHF

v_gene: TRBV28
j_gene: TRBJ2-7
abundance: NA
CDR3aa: CASSLSMRRGGAEYF

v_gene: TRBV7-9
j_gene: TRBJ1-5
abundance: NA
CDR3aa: CASSQYSNQPQHF

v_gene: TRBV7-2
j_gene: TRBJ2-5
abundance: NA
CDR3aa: CASSLDRGSETQYF

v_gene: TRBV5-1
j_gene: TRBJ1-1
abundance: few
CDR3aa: CASSYGTDNTEAFF

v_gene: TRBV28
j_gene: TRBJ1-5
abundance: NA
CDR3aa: CASRGQYNQPQHF

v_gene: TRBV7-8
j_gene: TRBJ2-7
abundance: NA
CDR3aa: CASSVQKGGEQYF

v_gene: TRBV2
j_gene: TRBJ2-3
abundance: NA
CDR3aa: CATPDVRTDTQYF

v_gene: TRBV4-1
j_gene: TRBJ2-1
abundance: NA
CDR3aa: CASSRLSASNEQFF

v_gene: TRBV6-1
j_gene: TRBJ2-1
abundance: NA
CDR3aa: CASSLTSGSNEQFF

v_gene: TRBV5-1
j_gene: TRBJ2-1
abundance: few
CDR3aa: CASSPSSGEQFF

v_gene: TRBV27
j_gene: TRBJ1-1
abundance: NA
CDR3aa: CASSQLGQGWSTEAFF

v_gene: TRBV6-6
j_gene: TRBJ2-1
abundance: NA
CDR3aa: CASSQGPLQFF

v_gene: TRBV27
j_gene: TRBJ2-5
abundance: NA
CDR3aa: CASSLGLYAETQYF

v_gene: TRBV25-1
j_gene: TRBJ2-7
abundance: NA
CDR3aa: CASRTSGSYEQYF

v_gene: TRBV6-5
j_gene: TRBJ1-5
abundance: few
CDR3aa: CASSYSVWQPQHF